This T cell receptor beta chain was sequenced for a study of blood T cell repertoires in COVID-19. Study summary: The United States, Italy and Spain supplied acute and convalescent COVID-19 samples.

The protocol was immunoSEQ multiplex PCR, while the TCRdb copy is restricted to in-frame clones and leaves out a portion. This sample has about 190,000 clones, with approximately 80% found just once. CDR1 is KGHDR, CDR2 SFDVKD, per germline. Trimming removed 4 bases from V and 0 bases from J, with 5 bases in between. This CDR3 has 13 residues. The sample consisted of peripheral blood. This TCR derives from a man aged 60-69 years with acute or convalescent COVID-19. This chain joins TRBV24-1 and TRBJ1-1, with D unclear. The CDR3: CATSDSMNTEAFF. For the CDR3, the DNA is TGTGCCACCAGTGACAGTATGAACACTGAAGCTTTCTTT.